This TCR beta chain was observed in a study of cytomegalovirus exposure and HLA in healthy donors. General study points: A classifier reportedly called cytomegalovirus status with high sensitivity and specificity. Cytomegalovirus-associated status was assigned to about 180 TCR beta chains. Three of the chains that were CMV-associated were confirmed in vitro to be specific for CMV antigens. The dataset shows that most TCR sequences were rare, while some public TCRs occurred in many donors.

Trimming removed 0 bases from V and 4 bases from J, with 10 bases in between. The V gene's germline CDR1 is KGHSH and CDR2 LQKENI. The CDR3 is 15 residues long. Assay used: immunoSEQ multiplex PCR; TCRdb lists only in-frame clones, some missing. The table has some 130,000 clones, approximately 80% seen once. With regard to this clone: What it binds is unknown.

The sequencing sample was made of PBMCs. This rearrangement joins TRBV18 to TRBJ1-5; a weak D match, TRBD1 (5 bases). The sequence derives from a man younger than 45 in good health and CMV-seropositive. The chain's CDR3 is CASSPPATGNQPQHF. The CDR3 nucleotides are TGTGCCAGCTCACCACCGGCTACAGGAAATCAGCCCCAGCATTTT.